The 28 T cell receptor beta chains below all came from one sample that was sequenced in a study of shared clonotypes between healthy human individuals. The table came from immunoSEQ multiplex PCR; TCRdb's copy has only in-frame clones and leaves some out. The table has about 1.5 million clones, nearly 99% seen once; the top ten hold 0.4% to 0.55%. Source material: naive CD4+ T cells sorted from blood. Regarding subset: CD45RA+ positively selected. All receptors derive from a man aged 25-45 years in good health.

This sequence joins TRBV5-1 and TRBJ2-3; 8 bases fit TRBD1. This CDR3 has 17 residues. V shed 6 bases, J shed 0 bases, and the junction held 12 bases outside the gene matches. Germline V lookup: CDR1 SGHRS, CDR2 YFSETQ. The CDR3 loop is CASTLYPTGASTDTQYF. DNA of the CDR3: TGCGCCAGCACTCTCTATCCGACAGGGGCCAGCACAGATACGCAGTATTTT. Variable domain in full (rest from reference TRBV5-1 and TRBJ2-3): KAGVTQTPRYLIKTRGQQVTLSCSPISGHRSVSWYQQTPGQGLQFLFEYFSETQRNKGNFPGRFSGRQFSNSRSEMNVSTLELGDSALYLCASTLYPTGASTDTQYFGPGTRLTVL.

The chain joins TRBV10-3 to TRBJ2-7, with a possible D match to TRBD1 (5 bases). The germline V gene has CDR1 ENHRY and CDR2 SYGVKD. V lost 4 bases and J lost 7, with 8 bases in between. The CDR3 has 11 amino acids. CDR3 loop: CAISGSGEQYF. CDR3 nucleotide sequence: TGTGCCATCAGTGGATCAGGGGAGCAGTACTTC.

CDR3 protein: CASSQDQTGTLSYEQYF. The CDR3 DNA sequence: TGCGCCAGCAGCCAGGACCAGACAGGGACGCTTTCCTACGAGCAGTACTTC. The chain combines TRBV4-1 with TRBJ2-7, with TRBD1 identical over 7 bases. From germline, CDR1 is MGHRA and CDR2 YSYEKL. With V trimmed by 3 bases and J by 1 base, 12 bases remained unmatched. The CDR3 is made up of 17 amino acids.

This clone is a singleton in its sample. The CDR3 DNA sequence: TGTGCCAGCGTCAGAAGAGACCTCTACAATGAGCAGTTCTTC. Protein sequence: CASVRRDLYNEQFF. V gene TRBV28 combines with J gene TRBJ2-1; the D is unclear. Germline CDR1 MDHEN, CDR2 SYDVKM. The CDR3 extends over 14 amino acids. Trimming took 8 bases from V and 3 from J, leaving 14 bases between them. Full variable domain (rest looked up from reference TRBV28 and TRBJ2-1): DVKVTQSSRYLVKRTGEKVFLECVQDMDHENMFWYRQDPGLGLRLIYFSYDVKMKEKGDIPEGYSVSREKKERFSLILESASTNQTSMYLCASVRRDLYNEQFFGPGTRLTVL.

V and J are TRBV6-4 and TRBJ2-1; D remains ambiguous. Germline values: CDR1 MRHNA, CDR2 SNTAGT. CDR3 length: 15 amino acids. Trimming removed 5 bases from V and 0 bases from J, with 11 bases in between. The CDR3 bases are TGTGCCAGCAGTCAATTTTCCTTCTCCTACAATGAGCAGTTCTTC. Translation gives CASSQFSFSYNEQFF.

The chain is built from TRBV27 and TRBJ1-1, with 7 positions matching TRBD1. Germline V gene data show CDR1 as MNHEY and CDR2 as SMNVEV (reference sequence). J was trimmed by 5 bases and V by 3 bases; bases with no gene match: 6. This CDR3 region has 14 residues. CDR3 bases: TGTGCCAGCAGTTTTTCGGACAGGAGAACTGAAGCTTTCTTT. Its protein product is CASSFSDRRTEAFF.

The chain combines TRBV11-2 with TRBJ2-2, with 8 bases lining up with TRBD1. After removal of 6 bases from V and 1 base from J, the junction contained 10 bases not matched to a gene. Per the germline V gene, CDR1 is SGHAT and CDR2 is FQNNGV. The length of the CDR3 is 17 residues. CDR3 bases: TGTGCCAGCAGGATGTGGGGACAGGTCAGGAACACCGGGGAGCTGTTTTTT. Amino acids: CASRMWGQVRNTGELFF.

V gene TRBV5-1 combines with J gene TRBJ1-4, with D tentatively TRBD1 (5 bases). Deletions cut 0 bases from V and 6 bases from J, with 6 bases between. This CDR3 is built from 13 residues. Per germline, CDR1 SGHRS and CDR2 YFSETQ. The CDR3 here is CASSLGGDEKLFF. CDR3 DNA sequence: TGCGCCAGCAGCTTGGGAGGGGATGAAAAACTGTTTTTT.

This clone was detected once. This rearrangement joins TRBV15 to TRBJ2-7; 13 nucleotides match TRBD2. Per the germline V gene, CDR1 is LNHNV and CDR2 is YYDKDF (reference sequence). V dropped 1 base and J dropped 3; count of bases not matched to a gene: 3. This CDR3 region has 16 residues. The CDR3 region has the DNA TGTGCCACCAGCAGAGGCGGACTAGCGGGAGTCTACGAGCAGTACTTC. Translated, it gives CATSRGGLAGVYEQYF.

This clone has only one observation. CDR3 DNA sequence: TGTGCCAGCAGCTCCGTCAAAGATACGCAGTATTTT. It specifies CASSSVKDTQYF. The rearrangement joins TRBV7-8 to TRBJ2-3; no definite D call. V lost 4 bases and J 5 bases, leaving 7 bases between the germline ends. Germline V gene lookup returns CDR1 SGHVS and CDR2 FQNEAQ. This CDR3 has 12 residues.

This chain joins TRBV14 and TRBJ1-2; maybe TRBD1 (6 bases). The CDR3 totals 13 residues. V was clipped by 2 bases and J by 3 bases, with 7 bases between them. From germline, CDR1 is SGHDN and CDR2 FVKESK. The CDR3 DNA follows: TGTGCCAGCAGCCAACACAGGGACTATGGCTACACCTTC. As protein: CASSQHRDYGYTF.

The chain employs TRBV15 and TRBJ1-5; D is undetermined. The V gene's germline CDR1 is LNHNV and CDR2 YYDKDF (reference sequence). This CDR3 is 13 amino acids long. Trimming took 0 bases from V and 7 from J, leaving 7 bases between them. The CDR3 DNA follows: TGTGCCACCAGCAGAGATATCGGGCAGCCCCAGCATTTT. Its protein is CATSRDIGQPQHF.

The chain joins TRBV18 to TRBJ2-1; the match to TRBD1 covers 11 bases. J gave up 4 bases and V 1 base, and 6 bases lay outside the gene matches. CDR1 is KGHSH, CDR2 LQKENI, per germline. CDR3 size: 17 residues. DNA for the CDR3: TGTGCCAGCTCACCACTTTCGGGACAGGGGGTTTACAATGAGCAGTTCTTC. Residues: CASSPLSGQGVYNEQFF.

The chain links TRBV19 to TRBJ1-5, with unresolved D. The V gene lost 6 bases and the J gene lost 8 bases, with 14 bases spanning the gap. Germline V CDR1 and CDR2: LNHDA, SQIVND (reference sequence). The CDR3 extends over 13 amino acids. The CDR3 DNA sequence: TGTGCCAGTAGCCCCCTCCCCCAGGAGCCCCAGCATTTT. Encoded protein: CASSPLPQEPQHF.

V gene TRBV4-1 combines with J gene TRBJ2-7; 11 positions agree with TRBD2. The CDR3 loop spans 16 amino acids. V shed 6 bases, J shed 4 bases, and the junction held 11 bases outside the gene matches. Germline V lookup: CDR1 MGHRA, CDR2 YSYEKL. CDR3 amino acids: CASRRYRGLAVYEQYF. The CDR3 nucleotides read TGCGCCAGCAGACGCTACAGGGGACTAGCGGTTTACGAGCAGTACTTC.

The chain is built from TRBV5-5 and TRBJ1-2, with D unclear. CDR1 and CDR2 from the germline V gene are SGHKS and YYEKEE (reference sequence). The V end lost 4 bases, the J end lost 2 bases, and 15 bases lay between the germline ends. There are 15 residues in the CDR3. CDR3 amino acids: CASSLGIPGNYGYTF. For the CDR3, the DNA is TGTGCCAGCAGCCTAGGCATACCGGGAAACTATGGCTACACCTTC.

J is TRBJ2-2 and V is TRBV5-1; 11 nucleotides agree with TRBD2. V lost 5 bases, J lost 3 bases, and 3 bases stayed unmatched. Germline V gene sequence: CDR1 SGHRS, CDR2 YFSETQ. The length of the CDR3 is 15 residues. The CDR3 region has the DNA TGCGCCAGCAGTATACTAGCGGGGGACACCGGGGAGCTGTTTTTT. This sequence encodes CASSILAGDTGELFF.

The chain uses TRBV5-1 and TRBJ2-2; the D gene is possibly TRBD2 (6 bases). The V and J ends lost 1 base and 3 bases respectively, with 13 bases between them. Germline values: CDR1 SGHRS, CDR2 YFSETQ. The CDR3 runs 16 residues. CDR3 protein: CASSLIPRGDTGELFF. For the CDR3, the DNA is TGCGCCAGCAGCTTGATCCCGCGCGGGGACACCGGGGAGCTGTTTTTT.

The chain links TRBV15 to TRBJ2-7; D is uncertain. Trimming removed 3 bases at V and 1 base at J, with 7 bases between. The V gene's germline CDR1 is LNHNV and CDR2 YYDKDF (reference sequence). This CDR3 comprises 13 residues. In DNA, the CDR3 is TGTGCCACCAGCAGGGTGATATCCTACGAGCAGTACTTC. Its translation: CATSRVISYEQYF.

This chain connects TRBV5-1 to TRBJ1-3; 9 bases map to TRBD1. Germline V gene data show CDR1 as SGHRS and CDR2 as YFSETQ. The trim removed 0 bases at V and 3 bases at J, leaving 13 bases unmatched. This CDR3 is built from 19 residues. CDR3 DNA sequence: TGCGCCAGCAGCTTGGCCGGGGGACAGGGCCTTTTTATTGGAAACACCATATATTTT. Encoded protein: CASSLAGGQGLFIGNTIYF.

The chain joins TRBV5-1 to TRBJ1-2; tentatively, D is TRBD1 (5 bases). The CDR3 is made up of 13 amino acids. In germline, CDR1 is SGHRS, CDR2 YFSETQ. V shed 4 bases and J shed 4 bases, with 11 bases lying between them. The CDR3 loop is CASSRDGVYGYTF. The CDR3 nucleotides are TGCGCCAGCAGCCGGGACGGGGTCTATGGCTACACCTTC.

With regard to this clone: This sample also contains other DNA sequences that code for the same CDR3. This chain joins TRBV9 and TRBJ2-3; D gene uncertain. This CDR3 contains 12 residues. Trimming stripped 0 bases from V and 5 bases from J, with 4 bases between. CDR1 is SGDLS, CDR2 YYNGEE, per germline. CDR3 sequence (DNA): TGTGCCAGCAGCGTAGTGGGAGATACGCAGTATTTT. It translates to CASSVVGDTQYF.

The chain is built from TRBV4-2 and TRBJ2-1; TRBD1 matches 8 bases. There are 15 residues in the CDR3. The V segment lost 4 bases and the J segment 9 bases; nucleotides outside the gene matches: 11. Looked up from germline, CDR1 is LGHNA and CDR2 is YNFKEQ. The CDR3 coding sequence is TGTGCCAGCAGCCTCCTAGGACAGGGTTCGATTGAGCAGTTCTTC. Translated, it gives CASSLLGQGSIEQFF.

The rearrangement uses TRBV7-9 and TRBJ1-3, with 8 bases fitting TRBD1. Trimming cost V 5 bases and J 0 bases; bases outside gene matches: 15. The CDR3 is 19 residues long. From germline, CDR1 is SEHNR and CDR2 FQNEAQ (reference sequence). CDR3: CASSPQPRTGGYSGNTIYF. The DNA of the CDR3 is TGTGCCAGCAGCCCCCAGCCGCGTACAGGGGGATACTCTGGAAACACCATATATTTT.

CDR3 nucleotide sequence: TGTGCCAGCAGCTCACCTTTGTCACGAAGGGCCTACAATGAGCAGTTCTTC. Its translation: CASSSPLSRRAYNEQFF. V is TRBV11-2 and J is TRBJ2-1; D gene ambiguous. There are 17 residues in the CDR3. Trimming left V 4 bases short and J 2 bases short, with 18 bases between. Germline-derived CDR1 and CDR2 are SGHAT and FQNNGV. The full variable domain, in which reference TRBV11-2 and TRBJ2-1 provide the parts outside the CDR3, is EAGVAQSPRYKIIEKRQSVAFWCNPISGHATLYWYQQILGQGPKLLIQFQNNGVVDDSQLPKDRFSAERLKGVDSTLKIQPAKLEDSAVYLCASSSPLSRRAYNEQFFGPGTRLTVL.

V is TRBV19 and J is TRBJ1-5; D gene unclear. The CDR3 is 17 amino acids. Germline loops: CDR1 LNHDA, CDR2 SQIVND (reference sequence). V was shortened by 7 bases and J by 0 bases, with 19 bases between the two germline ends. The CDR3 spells CASTARHGRYSNQPQHF. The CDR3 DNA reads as TGTGCCAGTACCGCTAGGCATGGTCGTTATAGCAATCAGCCCCAGCATTTT. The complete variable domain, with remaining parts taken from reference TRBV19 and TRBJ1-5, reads DGGITQSPKYLFRKEGQNVTLSCEQNLNHDAMYWYRQDPGQGLRLIYYSQIVNDFQKGDIAEGYSVSREKKESFPLTVTSAQKNPTAFYLCASTARHGRYSNQPQHFGDGTRLSIL.

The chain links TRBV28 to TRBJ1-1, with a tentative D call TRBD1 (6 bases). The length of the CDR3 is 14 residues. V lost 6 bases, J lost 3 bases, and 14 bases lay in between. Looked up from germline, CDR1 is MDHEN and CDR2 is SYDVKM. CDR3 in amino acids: CASSPTGPYTEAFF. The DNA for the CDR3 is TGTGCCAGCAGCCCTACAGGGCCCTACACTGAAGCTTTCTTT.

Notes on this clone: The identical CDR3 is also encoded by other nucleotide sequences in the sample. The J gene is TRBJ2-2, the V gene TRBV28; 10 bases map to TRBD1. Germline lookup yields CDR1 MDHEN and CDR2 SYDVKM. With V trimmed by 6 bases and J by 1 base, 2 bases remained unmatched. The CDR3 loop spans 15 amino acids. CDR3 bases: TGTGCCAGCAGAAGGACAGGGGGGAACACCGGGGAGCTGTTTTTT. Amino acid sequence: CASRRTGGNTGELFF. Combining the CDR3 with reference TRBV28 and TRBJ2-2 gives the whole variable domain DVKVTQSSRYLVKRTGEKVFLECVQDMDHENMFWYRQDPGLGLRLIYFSYDVKMKEKGDIPEGYSVSREKKERFSLILESASTNQTSMYLCASRRTGGNTGELFFGEGSRLTVL.